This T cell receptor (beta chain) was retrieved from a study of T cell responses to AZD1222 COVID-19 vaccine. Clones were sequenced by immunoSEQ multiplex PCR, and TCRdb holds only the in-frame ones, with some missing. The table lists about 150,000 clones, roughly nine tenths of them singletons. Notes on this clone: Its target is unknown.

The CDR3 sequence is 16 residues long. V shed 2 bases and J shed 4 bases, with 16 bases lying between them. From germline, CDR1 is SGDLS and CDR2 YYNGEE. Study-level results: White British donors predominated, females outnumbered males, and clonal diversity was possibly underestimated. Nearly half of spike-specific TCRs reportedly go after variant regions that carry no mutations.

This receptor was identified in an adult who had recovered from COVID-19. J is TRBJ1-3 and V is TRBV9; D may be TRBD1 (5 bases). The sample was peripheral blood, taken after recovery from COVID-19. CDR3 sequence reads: CASSVQGLYVGNTIYF. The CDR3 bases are TGTGCCAGCAGCGTGCAGGGACTTTACGTCGGAAACACCATATATTTT. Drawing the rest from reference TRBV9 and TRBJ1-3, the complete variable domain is DSGVTQTPKHLITATGQRVTLRCSPRSGDLSVYWYQQSLDQGLQFLIQYYNGEERAKGNILERFSAQQFPDLHSELNLSSLELGDSALYFCASSVQGLYVGNTIYFGEGSWLTVV.